This T cell receptor beta chain was sequenced in a study of T cell clonality in common variable immunodeficiency. Study-wide findings and caveats: CVID subjects showed higher TCRbeta clonality than healthy controls.

TCRdb keeps only in-frame clones here, not all; method: immunoSEQ multiplex PCR. This sample includes tens of thousands of clones with no singletons; its ten biggest clones take up about 1.7%. This clone was seen a few times. Its antigen is not known. The CDR3 extends 3 residues past the end of the read, so its final part is completed from the germline J gene. Donors gave roughly 5 to 8 ml heparinized peripheral whole blood. V lost 4 bases, J lost 2 bases, and 12 bases lay in between. There are 14 residues in the CDR3. Per germline, CDR1 SGHVS and CDR2 FNYEAQ. Sequencing input: peripheral blood mononuclear cells. The chain employs TRBV7-6 and TRBJ2-7; D is possibly TRBD1 (5 bases). This sequence originates from a person aged 18 to 75 in good health. The covered CDR3 bases are TGTGCCAGCAGCTCCTACCTAGGGGCCTACGAG. Translated, it gives CASSSYLGAYE. The CDR3, in full, reads CASSSYLGAYEQYF. Drawing the rest from reference TRBV7-6 and TRBJ2-7, the complete variable domain is GAGVSQSPRYKVTKRGQDVALRCDPISGHVSLYWYRQALGQGPEFLTYFNYEAQQDKSGLPNDRFSAERPEGSISTLTIQRTEQRDSAMYRCASSSYLGAYEQYFGPGTRLTVT.